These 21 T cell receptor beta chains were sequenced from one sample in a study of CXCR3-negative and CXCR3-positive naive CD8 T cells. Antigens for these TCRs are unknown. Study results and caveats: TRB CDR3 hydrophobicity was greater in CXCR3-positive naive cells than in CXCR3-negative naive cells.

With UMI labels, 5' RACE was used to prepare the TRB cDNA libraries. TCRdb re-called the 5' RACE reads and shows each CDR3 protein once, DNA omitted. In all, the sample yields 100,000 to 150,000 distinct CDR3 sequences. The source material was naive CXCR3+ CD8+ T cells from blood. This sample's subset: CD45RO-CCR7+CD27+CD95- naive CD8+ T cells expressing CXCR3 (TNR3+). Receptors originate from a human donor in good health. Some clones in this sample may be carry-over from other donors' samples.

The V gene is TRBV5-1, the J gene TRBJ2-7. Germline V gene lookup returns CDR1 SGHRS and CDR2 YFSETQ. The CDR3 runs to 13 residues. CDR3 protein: CATAENGPYEQYF.

The CDR3 region is CASRLAVGLAVNTGELFF. This chain uses TRBV5-1 with TRBJ2-2; lacking DNA, the TRBD2 call made by TCRdb goes unchecked. The CDR3 contains 18 residues. Per germline, CDR1 SGHRS and CDR2 YFSETQ.

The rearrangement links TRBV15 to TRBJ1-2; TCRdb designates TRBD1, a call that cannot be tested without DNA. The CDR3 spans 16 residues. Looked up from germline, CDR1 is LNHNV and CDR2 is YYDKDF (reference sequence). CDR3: CATSRDFTGTIYGYTF.

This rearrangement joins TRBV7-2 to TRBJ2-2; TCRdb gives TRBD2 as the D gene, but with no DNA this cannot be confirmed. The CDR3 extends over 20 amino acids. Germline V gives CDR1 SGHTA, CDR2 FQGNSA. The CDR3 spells CASSPGVSGIPYPNTGELFF.

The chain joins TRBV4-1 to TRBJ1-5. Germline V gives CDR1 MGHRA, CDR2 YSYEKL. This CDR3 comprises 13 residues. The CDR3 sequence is CASSQQVLQPQHF.

CDR3 in amino acids: CSVGLAGLTDTQYF. This rearrangement joins TRBV29-1 to TRBJ2-3; no DNA is available, so the TRBD2 call from TCRdb remains unchecked. Germline lookup yields CDR1 SQVTM and CDR2 ANQGSEA. CDR3 length equals 14 residues.

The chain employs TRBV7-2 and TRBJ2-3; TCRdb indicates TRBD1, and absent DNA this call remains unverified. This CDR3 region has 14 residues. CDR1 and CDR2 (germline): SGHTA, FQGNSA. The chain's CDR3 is CASSKSEGGDTQYF.

The CDR3 sequence: CSARDLRQGTTEAFF. The chain is built from TRBV20-1 and TRBJ1-1; TCRdb names TRBD1, which stays unverified in the absence of DNA. Germline loops: CDR1 DFQATT, CDR2 SNEGSKA (reference sequence). This CDR3 is built from 15 residues.

The CDR3 is CASGKSAYQATYGYTF. V is TRBV3-1 and J is TRBJ1-2. This CDR3 comprises 16 residues. Germline loops: CDR1 LGHDT, CDR2 YNNKEL (reference sequence).

This chain's CDR3 is CASSSGQGAYGYTF. This chain connects TRBV5-1 to TRBJ1-2; TCRdb calls TRBD1, which cannot be checked without DNA. From germline, CDR1 is SGHRS and CDR2 YFSETQ. The CDR3 covers 14 residues.

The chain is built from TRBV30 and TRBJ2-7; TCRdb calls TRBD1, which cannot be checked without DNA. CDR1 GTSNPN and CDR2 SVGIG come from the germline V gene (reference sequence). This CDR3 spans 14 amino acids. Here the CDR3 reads CAWSGWTGVHEQYF.

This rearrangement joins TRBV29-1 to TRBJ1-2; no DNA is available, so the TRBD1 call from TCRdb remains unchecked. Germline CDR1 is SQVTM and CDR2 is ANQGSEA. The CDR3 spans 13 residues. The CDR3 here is CSVRTAYNYGYTF.

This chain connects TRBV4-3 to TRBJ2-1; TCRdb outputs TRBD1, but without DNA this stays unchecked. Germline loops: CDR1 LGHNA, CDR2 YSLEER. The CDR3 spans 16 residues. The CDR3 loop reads CASSQDRGTAYNEQFF.

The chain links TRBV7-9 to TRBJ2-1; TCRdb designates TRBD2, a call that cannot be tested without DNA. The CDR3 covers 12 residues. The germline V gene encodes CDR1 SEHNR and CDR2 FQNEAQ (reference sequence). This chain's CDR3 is CASSTAEGEQFF.

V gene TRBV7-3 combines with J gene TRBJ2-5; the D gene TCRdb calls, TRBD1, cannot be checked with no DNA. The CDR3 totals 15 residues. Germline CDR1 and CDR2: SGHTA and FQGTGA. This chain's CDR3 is CASSSDGDPGGTQYF.

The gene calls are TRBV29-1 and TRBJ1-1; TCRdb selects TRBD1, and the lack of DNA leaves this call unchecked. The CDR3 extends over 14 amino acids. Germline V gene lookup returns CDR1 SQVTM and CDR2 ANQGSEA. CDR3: CSVEVGRGGTEAFF.

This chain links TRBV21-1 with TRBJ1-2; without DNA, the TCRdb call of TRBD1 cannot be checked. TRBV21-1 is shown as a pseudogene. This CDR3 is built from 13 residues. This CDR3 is CASSREDNYGYTF.

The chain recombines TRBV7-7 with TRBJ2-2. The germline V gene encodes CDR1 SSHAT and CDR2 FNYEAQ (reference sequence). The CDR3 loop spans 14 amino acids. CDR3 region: CASSSVHRAGELFF.

This CDR3 is CASSPLGGQQNTEAFF. The V gene is TRBV18, the J gene TRBJ1-1; TCRdb returns TRBD1, unconfirmable since there is no DNA. The CDR3 is 16 amino acids. CDR1 is KGHSH and CDR2 is LQKENI in the germline V gene. Filled out from reference TRBV18 and TRBJ1-1, the complete variable domain reads NAGVMQNPRHLVRRRGQEARLRCSPMKGHSHVYWYRQLPEEGLKFMVYLQKENIIDESGMPKERFSAEFPKEGPSILRIQQVVRGDSAAYFCASSPLGGQQNTEAFFGQGTRLTVV.

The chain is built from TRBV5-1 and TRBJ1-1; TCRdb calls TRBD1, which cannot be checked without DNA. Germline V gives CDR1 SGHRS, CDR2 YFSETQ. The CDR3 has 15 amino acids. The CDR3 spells CASSSAAGRWTEAFF.

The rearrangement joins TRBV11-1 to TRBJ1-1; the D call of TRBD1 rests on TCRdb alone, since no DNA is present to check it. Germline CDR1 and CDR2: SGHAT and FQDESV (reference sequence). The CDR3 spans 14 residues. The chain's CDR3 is CASSYDREAAEAFF.